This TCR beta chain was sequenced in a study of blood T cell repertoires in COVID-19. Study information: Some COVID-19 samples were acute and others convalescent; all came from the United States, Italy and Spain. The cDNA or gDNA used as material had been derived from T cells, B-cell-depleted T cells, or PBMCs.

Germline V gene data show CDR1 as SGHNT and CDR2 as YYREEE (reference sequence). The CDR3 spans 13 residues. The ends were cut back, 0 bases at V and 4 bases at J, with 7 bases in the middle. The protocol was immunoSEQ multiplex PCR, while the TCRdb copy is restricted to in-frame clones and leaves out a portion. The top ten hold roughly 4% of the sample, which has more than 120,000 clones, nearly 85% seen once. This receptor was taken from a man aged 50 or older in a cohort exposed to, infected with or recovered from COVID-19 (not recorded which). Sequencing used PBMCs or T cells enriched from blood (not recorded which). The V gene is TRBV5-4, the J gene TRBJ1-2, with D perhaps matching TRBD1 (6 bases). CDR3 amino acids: CASSLDRVYGYTF. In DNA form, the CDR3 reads TGTGCCAGCAGCTTGGACAGGGTCTATGGCTACACCTTC.